This T cell receptor beta chain derives from a study of blood T cell repertoires in COVID-19. Assay used: immunoSEQ multiplex PCR; TCRdb lists only in-frame clones, some missing. The sample has some 160,000 clones, approximately 82% seen once. The CDR3 runs 17 residues. V was clipped by 11 bases and J by 0 bases; unmatched bases: 15. Germline V gene lookup returns CDR1 SGHDN and CDR2 FVKESK. The origin of this receptor is a woman in her seventies who had recovered from COVID-19. V gene TRBV14 combines with J gene TRBJ2-2; 7 bases match TRBD2. Input material: peripheral blood. CDR3 nucleotide sequence: TGTGCCTGCCAGCTAGCGGACCCCATTGCGAACACCGGGGAGCTGTTTTTT. This encodes CACQLADPIANTGELFF.